This T cell receptor beta chain comes out of a study of T-cell memory formation after mild COVID-19. Study overall: The TCR clusters were mostly specific to one donor.

The TCR alpha and TCR beta cDNA libraries, bearing sample barcodes and UMIs, were generated by 5'RACE using constant-segment primers. TCRdb redid the calling of the 5' RACE reads with MiXCR, one entry per CDR3 protein. The profile shows some 410,000 distinct CDR3 sequences, less than 25% of them singletons. The germline gives CDR1 GTSNPN, CDR2 SVGIG (reference sequence). The CDR3 is made up of 14 amino acids. The V segment lost 1 base and the J segment 2 bases; nucleotides outside the gene matches: 3. Input material: PBMCs or a T cell subset sorted from them (not recorded which). The TCR sequence derives from an adult woman who had mild COVID-19 (a few samples of this study predate the infection). Cell type and time point are not known. The V call is TRBV30, the J call TRBJ2-7; 9 bases line up with TRBD1. The CDR3 sequence is CAWSGGQGPYEQYF. DNA for the CDR3: TGTGCCTGGAGTGGGGGACAGGGCCCCTACGAGCAGTACTTC.